This is a list of T cell receptor beta chains from one sample in a study of Ad26.COV2.S vaccination and SARS-CoV-2 variants. Sequencing was performed with immunoSEQ multiplex PCR; in TCRdb, only in-frame clones are kept and a portion is missing. In the table there are some 480,000 clones, around 88% of which are singletons. This material consisted of peripheral blood, taken in a trial of Ad26.COV2.S vaccine versus placebo. The receptor set was obtained from a person aged 18-60 years who received the Ad26.COV2.S COVID-19 vaccine or a placebo. CDR3s include the opening cysteine and the closing phenylalanine or tryptophan. The D gene is left open where the match is weak. Clone sizes are given selectively: once, few, many, or a class where the clone is expanded.

V gene	D gene	clone size	J gene	CDR3 protein	CDR3 DNA
TRBV11-3	TRBD1	-	TRBJ1-4	CASSAPSLTGIGANEKLFF	TGTGCCAGCAGCGCCCCGAGTCTGACAGGGATAGGAGCTAATGAAAAACTGTTTTTT
TRBV6-2/TRBV6-3	-	-	TRBJ1-1	CASSYSFGNTEAFF	TGTGCCAGCAGTTACTCCTTCGGGAACACTGAAGCTTTCTTT
TRBV5-4	TRBD2	-	TRBJ2-2	CASRIGTSPPGELFF	TGTGCCAGCAGAATTGGGACTAGCCCCCCCGGGGAGCTGTTTTTT
TRBV28	-	once	TRBJ1-5	CASSLAGGPGQPQHF	TGTGCCAGCAGTTTAGCTGGGGGGCCGGGTCAGCCCCAGCATTTT
TRBV9	TRBD1	-	TRBJ2-5	CASSPRDRGLETQYF	TGTGCCAGCAGCCCCCGGGACAGGGGGCTGGAGACCCAGTACTTC
TRBV5-1	-	-	TRBJ2-1	CASSARWALGQFF	TGCGCCAGCAGCGCAAGGTGGGCGCTAGGGCAGTTCTTC
TRBV27	TRBD1	-	TRBJ1-2	CASSSRGQGYTF	TGTGCCAGCAGTTCCAGGGGGCAGGGCTACACCTTC
TRBV7-8	TRBD1	-	TRBJ1-2	CASSLDGTGDYGYTF	TGTGCCAGCAGCTTAGATGGGACAGGGGACTATGGCTACACCTTC
TRBV30	-	-	TRBJ1-4	CAWSGSIGHLNEKLFF	TGTGCCTGGAGTGGTAGTATCGGGCACCTTAATGAAAAACTGTTTTTT
TRBV7-4	-	-	TRBJ2-2	CASSLWGGPLLNTGELFF	TGTGCCAGCAGCTTATGGGGGGGCCCCCTTTTGAACACCGGGGAGCTGTTTTTT
TRBV19	-	-	TRBJ1-5	CATTHTRGNQPQHF	TGTGCCACTACCCACACCCGAGGCAATCAGCCCCAGCATTTT
TRBV7-2	-	-	TRBJ2-7	CASSKTGTHEQYF	TGTGCCAGCAGTAAGACAGGAACCCACGAGCAGTACTTC
TRBV5-4	TRBD1	once	TRBJ2-3	CASSHRLVGQGKDTQYF	TGTGCCAGCAGTCACAGACTGGTGGGACAGGGCAAGGATACGCAGTATTTT
TRBV13	-	once	TRBJ2-1	CASSLVPMNEQFF	TGTGCCAGCAGCTTAGTTCCCATGAATGAGCAGTTCTTC
TRBV30	-	-	TRBJ1-5	CAWSPQQGNQPQHF	TGTGCCTGGAGCCCCCAACAAGGGAATCAGCCCCAGCATTTT
TRBV4-2	-	-	TRBJ2-1	CASRATGSGSYNEQFF	TGTGCCAGCAGGGCAACAGGGAGTGGTTCCTACAATGAGCAGTTCTTC
TRBV2	TRBD2	-	TRBJ2-1	CASSEAPGLPPGNEQFF	TGTGCCAGCAGTGAAGCCCCGGGACTACCCCCTGGGAATGAGCAGTTCTTC
TRBV28	-	-	TRBJ1-1	CASSLPGSDTEAFF	TGTGCCAGCAGTTTGCCCGGGTCGGACACTGAAGCTTTCTTT
TRBV7-8	-	-	TRBJ2-2	CASIIDRTNTGELFF	TGTGCCAGCATCATAGACAGAACGAACACCGGGGAGCTGTTTTTT
TRBV18	-	-	TRBJ2-5	CASSPRRSARQETQYF	TGTGCCAGCTCCCCGCGGCGATCGGCCAGACAAGAGACCCAGTACTTC
TRBV5-4	TRBD1	-	TRBJ1-2	CASSWDRGSYGYTF	TGTGCCAGCAGCTGGGACAGGGGGTCCTATGGCTACACCTTC
TRBV19	-	-	TRBJ2-7	CASSAKGGPYEQYF	TGTGCCAGTAGCGCAAAAGGTGGGCCCTACGAGCAGTACTTC
TRBV19	TRBD2	-	TRBJ2-1	CASSPLAGGPNEQFF	TGTGCCAGTAGTCCACTAGCGGGGGGACCCAATGAGCAGTTCTTC
TRBV7-2	-	-	TRBJ1-6	CARNPRQEINSPLHF	TGTGCCAGGAACCCGAGACAGGAGATAAATTCACCCCTCCACTTT